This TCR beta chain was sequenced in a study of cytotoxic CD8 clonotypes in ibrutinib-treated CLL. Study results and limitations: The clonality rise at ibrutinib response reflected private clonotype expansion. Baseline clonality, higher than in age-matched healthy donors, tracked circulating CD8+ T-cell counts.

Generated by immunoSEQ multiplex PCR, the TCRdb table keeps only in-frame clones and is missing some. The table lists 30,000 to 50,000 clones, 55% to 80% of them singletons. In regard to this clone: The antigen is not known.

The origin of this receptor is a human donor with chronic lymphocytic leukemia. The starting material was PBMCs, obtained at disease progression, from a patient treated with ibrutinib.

The CDR3 coding sequence is TGTGCCAGCAGCCAAGATTTGAGTACTAGCACAGATACGCAGTATTTT. It codes for CASSQDLSTSTDTQYF. The rearrangement joins TRBV4-2 to TRBJ2-3, with D uncertain. Germline-derived CDR1 and CDR2 are LGHNA and YNFKEQ. The CDR3 is made up of 16 amino acids. V was shortened by 0 bases and J by 0 bases, with 10 bases between the two germline ends.